Below are 26 T cell receptor beta chains sequenced from a single sample in a study of T cell responses to AZD1222 COVID-19 vaccine. The data were produced by immunoSEQ multiplex PCR, yet TCRdb's version contains in-frame clones alone and is incomplete. Of about 62,000 clones in the sample, around 90% were seen once. The sample here was peripheral blood, taken on day 0 of AZD1222 vaccination. These receptor sequences come from an adult in good health.

This chain uses TRBV21-1 with TRBJ2-1; the table's D call of TRBD1 was not tested on the DNA. TRBV21-1 is assigned pseudogene status. The CDR3 totals 16 residues. CDR3 sequence: CASRKAGTKPSNEQFF. The CDR3 DNA reads TGTGCCAGCAGAAAAGCTGGGACAAAACCTTCCAATGAGCAGTTCTTC.

This rearrangement joins TRBV16 to TRBJ1-2, with no clear D. This CDR3 has 17 amino acids. Germline V gives CDR1 KGHSY, CDR2 FQNENV. Deletions cut 3 bases from V and 1 base from J, with 18 bases between. The CDR3 DNA reads as TGTGCCAGCAGCCAGGTCCAGGCGTCAACCAATAACTATGGCTACACCTTC. Translation: CASSQVQASTNNYGYTF.

This clone has more than one count but fewer than ten. The CDR3 sequence: CSADRRTGELFF. CDR3 sequence (DNA): TGCAGCGCAGACAGGCGCACCGGGGAGCTGTTTTTT. V usage is TRBV29-1 and J usage is TRBJ2-2; TRBD1 is a possible D gene (6 bases). Per the germline V gene, CDR1 is SQVTM and CDR2 is ANQGSEA. V lost 7 bases and J 4 bases, leaving 10 bases between the germline ends. CDR3 size: 12 residues.

The CDR3 DNA sequence: TGTGCCAGCAGCCAGCTCGGGACTCATCAGTTCTTC. Encoded protein: CASSQLGTHQFF. The chain joins TRBV3-1 (or the pseudogene TRBV3-2) to TRBJ2-1; D might be TRBD2 (6 bases). V was shortened by 3 bases and J by 13 bases, with 13 bases between the two germline ends. Per the germline V gene, CDR1 is LGHDT and CDR2 is YNNKEL (reference sequence). This CDR3 region has 12 residues.

The CDR3 DNA reads TGTGCCAGTAGTGTCACCGGGCGCCATTCACCCCTCCACTTT. Its protein product is CASSVTGRHSPLHF. The rearrangement uses TRBV19 and TRBJ1-6; D is uncertain. From germline, CDR1 is LNHDA and CDR2 SQIVND (reference sequence). V gave up 5 bases and J gave up 8 bases, with 13 bases separating them. The CDR3 is 14 amino acids.

J is TRBJ2-7 and V is TRBV2; 7 positions match TRBD2. Per the germline V gene, CDR1 is SNHLY and CDR2 is FYNNEI. The CDR3 spans 13 residues. Trimming at V came to 8 bases and at J to 7 bases, leaving 11 bases not matched to a gene. The CDR3 here is CASRPSGAGEQYF. The CDR3 coding sequence is TGTGCCAGCCGACCGAGCGGGGCGGGGGAGCAGTACTTC.

The V gene is TRBV6-6, the J gene TRBJ1-1, with no clear D. The CDR3 has 13 residues. The germline V gene encodes CDR1 MNHNY and CDR2 SVGAGI (reference sequence). V was trimmed by 2 bases and J by 0 bases, leaving 4 bases between them. The CDR3 region has the DNA TGTGCCAGCAGTTACCCGCTGAACACTGAAGCTTTCTTT. Residues: CASSYPLNTEAFF.

The chain employs TRBV6-6 and TRBJ1-6, with TRBD1 matching over 9 bases. Unmatched junction bases numbered 9, after V lost 11 bases and J lost 7 bases. CDR1 and CDR2 from the germline V gene are MNHNY and SVGAGI (reference sequence). The CDR3 length is 14 residues. CDR3 coding DNA: TGTGCCGTTCGTCCGGACAGGGGAAATTCACCCCTCCACTTT. This codes for CAVRPDRGNSPLHF.

The V and J genes are TRBV24-1 and TRBJ1-2; a weak D match, TRBD1 (6 bases). Trimming removed 2 bases from V and 3 bases from J, with 9 bases in between. CDR1 is KGHDR and CDR2 is SFDVKD in the germline V gene. The CDR3 runs to 14 residues. CDR3 DNA: TGTGCCACCAGTGATTCCACAGGGTACTATGGCTACACCTTC. Protein: CATSDSTGYYGYTF.

The rearrangement joins TRBV5-1 to TRBJ2-1, with 7 bases matching TRBD1. The CDR3 is made up of 15 amino acids. CDR1 is SGHRS, CDR2 YFSETQ, per germline. The junction had 4 bases not matched to a gene; V was cut back by 4 bases and J by 0 bases. The CDR3 protein is CASSTTGDSYNEQFF. The CDR3 DNA reads TGCGCCAGCAGCACCACAGGGGACTCCTACAATGAGCAGTTCTTC.

The rearrangement joins TRBV9 to TRBJ2-2; tentatively, D is TRBD2 (5 bases). CDR3 length equals 16 residues. Germline V lookup: CDR1 SGDLS, CDR2 YYNGEE. V was clipped by 2 bases and J by 3 bases, with 14 bases between them. DNA of the CDR3: TGTGCCAGCAGCGTCGGAGGTCAGCGACACACCGGGGAGCTGTTTTTT. Translated: CASSVGGQRHTGELFF.

This clone was observed a few times. The V call is TRBV2, the J call TRBJ2-5, with 7 positions matching TRBD1. This CDR3 spans 14 amino acids. The V and J ends lost 6 bases and 5 bases, in that order; junction bases with no gene match: 9. Germline V gives CDR1 SNHLY, CDR2 FYNNEI. The CDR3 sequence is CASRPGTARETQYF. DNA for the CDR3: TGTGCCAGCAGACCCGGGACAGCGAGGGAGACCCAGTACTTC.

This clone was recorded once. The genes are TRBV3-1 (or the pseudogene TRBV3-2) and TRBJ1-1; TRBD1 might be the D (5 bases). The V and J ends lost 0 bases and 5 bases respectively, with 16 bases between them. This CDR3 comprises 16 residues. Germline V gives CDR1 LGHDT, CDR2 YNNKEL (reference sequence). The CDR3: CASSQDWGNLKTEAFF. The DNA of the CDR3 is TGTGCCAGCAGCCAAGATTGGGGCAACCTCAAAACTGAAGCTTTCTTT.

The V call is TRBV7-3, the J call TRBJ1-1, with D maybe TRBD1 (5 bases). This CDR3 has 15 amino acids. The germline V gene encodes CDR1 SGHTA and CDR2 FQGTGA. V was trimmed by 1 base and J by 3 bases, leaving 12 bases between them. CDR3 DNA sequence: TGTGCCAGCAGCTTAAGGTGGGTGGGGGACACTGAAGCTTTCTTT. This sequence encodes CASSLRWVGDTEAFF.

The genes are TRBV24-1 and TRBJ2-1, with 7 bases aligning to TRBD2. The CDR3 is 17 amino acids. Germline-derived CDR1 and CDR2 are KGHDR and SFDVKD. V lost 5 bases, J lost 0 bases, and 9 bases stayed unmatched. CDR3 amino acids: CATSAKRGGSSYNEQFF. CDR3 nucleotides: TGTGCCACCAGTGCTAAAAGGGGCGGGAGCTCCTACAATGAGCAGTTCTTC.

V is TRBV4-1 and J is TRBJ2-3; TRBD2 agrees at 10 bases. V lost 5 bases, J lost 2 bases, and 4 bases stayed unmatched. Germline V gene sequence: CDR1 MGHRA, CDR2 YSYEKL. The CDR3 is 15 residues long. The CDR3 protein is CASSVLAGYTDTQYF. DNA for the CDR3: TGCGCCAGCAGCGTACTAGCGGGGTACACAGATACGCAGTATTTT.

V and J are TRBV30 and TRBJ1-5, with unresolved D. V was trimmed by 0 bases and J by 4 bases, leaving 7 bases between them. From germline, CDR1 is GTSNPN and CDR2 SVGIG (reference sequence). The CDR3 is made up of 13 amino acids. The CDR3 DNA sequence: TGTGCCTGGAGTGTACGGGCTAATCAGCCCCAGCATTTT. This gives the protein CAWSVRANQPQHF. The full variable domain, its missing parts supplied by reference TRBV30 and TRBJ1-5, is SQTIHQWPATLVQPVGSPLSLECTVEGTSNPNLYWYRQAAGRGLQLLFYSVGIGQISSEVPQNLSASRPQDRQFILSSKKLLLSDSGFYLCAWSVRANQPQHFGDGTRLSIL.

The genes are TRBV18 and TRBJ1-3; 7 bases fit TRBD1. The CDR3 covers 15 residues. Germline assignment: CDR1 KGHSH and CDR2 LQKENI. With 6 bases clipped from V and 4 bases from J, the junction kept 9 bases outside the gene matches. This chain's CDR3 is CASSATGTEGNTIYF. The CDR3, as DNA: TGTGCCAGCTCGGCGACCGGGACAGAAGGAAACACCATATATTTT.

This sequence joins TRBV27 and TRBJ1-4, with 8 nucleotides matching TRBD1. There are 16 residues in the CDR3. V lost 3 bases, J lost 7 bases, and 10 bases stayed unmatched. The V gene's germline CDR1 is MNHEY and CDR2 SMNVEV (reference sequence). CDR3 sequence reads: CASSFTYPGGGEKLFF. The CDR3 nucleotides read TGTGCCAGCAGTTTCACCTACCCAGGGGGCGGTGAAAAACTGTTTTTT.

J is TRBJ1-6 and V is TRBV6-5; D remains ambiguous. Looked up from germline, CDR1 is MNHEY and CDR2 is SVGAGI. The CDR3 totals 13 residues. The V and J ends lost 6 bases and 8 bases respectively, with 11 bases between them. Written as DNA, the CDR3 is TGTGCCAGCAGAGCCCGGGCGGATTCACCCCTCCACTTT. It encodes CASRARADSPLHF.

The chain is built from TRBV2 and TRBJ1-2; unclear D gene. This CDR3 region has 10 residues. The germline V gene encodes CDR1 SNHLY and CDR2 FYNNEI. Trimming pared 7 bases from V and 5 bases from J, leaving 5 bases between. The CDR3 DNA reads TGTGCCAGCAAGGAGTATGGCTACACCTTC. Encoded protein: CASKEYGYTF.

CDR3 bases: TGCGCCAGCAGCCAAGTTCAGGGCGGGGAGCTGTTTTTT. As protein: CASSQVQGGELFF. The chain uses TRBV4-1 and TRBJ2-2, with D perhaps matching TRBD1 (5 bases). V dropped 1 base and J dropped 7 bases, with 7 bases sitting between them. Germline values: CDR1 MGHRA, CDR2 YSYEKL. There are 13 residues in the CDR3.

The V and J genes are TRBV3-1 (or the pseudogene TRBV3-2) and TRBJ2-1, with 10 bases that match TRBD1. The V segment lost 7 bases and the J segment 7 bases; nucleotides outside the gene matches: 7. Germline CDR1 reads LGHDT; CDR2 reads YNNKEL (reference sequence). The CDR3 covers 14 residues. The CDR3 DNA reads as TGTGCCAGCACCCCAAGGACAGGGGGAAATGAGCAGTTCTTC. Translated: CASTPRTGGNEQFF.

The rearrangement joins TRBV7-6 to TRBJ1-5; D is uncertain. The CDR3 has 13 amino acids. With 1 base removed from V and 7 bases from J, the gap between germline ends came to 8 bases. CDR1 is SGHVS and CDR2 is FNYEAQ in the germline V gene. The CDR3 loop is CASSLVAGQPQHF. The CDR3 DNA sequence: TGTGCCAGCAGCTTAGTTGCCGGGCAGCCCCAGCATTTT.

The V gene is TRBV7-9, the J gene TRBJ1-5, with D possibly TRBD1 on 6 matching bases. Trimming stripped 7 bases from V and 4 bases from J, with 17 bases between. CDR1 SEHNR and CDR2 FQNEAQ come from the germline V gene (reference sequence). The CDR3 is made up of 15 amino acids. Here the CDR3 reads CASTWTGTPNQPQHF. Here the CDR3 DNA reads TGTGCCAGCACCTGGACCGGGACACCAAATCAGCCCCAGCATTTT.

As concerns this clone: Other DNA sequences within the sample encode an identical CDR3. The chain has TRBV6-5 and TRBJ1-1; D is possibly TRBD1 (5 bases). The V and J ends lost 2 bases and 1 base respectively, with 8 bases between them. Per the germline V gene, CDR1 is MNHEY and CDR2 is SVGAGI. The CDR3 totals 14 residues. The CDR3 coding sequence is TGTGCCAGCAGTTACGGCGGGGGGAACACTGAAGCTTTCTTT. Protein: CASSYGGGNTEAFF.